The clone carrying this T cell receptor (beta chain) was counted only a few times. Its antigen is as yet unknown. The CDR3 totals 14 residues. In germline, CDR1 is SEHNR, CDR2 FQNEAQ (reference sequence). The germline V and J ends were trimmed by 4 bases and 1 base, with 8 bases remaining between them. TCRdb reprocessed the 5' RACE reads with MiXCR, giving one entry per CDR3 protein. This table has about 340,000 distinct CDR3 sequences, around 13% appearing once. This specimen comes from a study of T cells after yellow fever vaccination. Whole-study findings and limits: A small share of clonotypes appeared in both CD4 and CD8 compartments. At under 98% for CD4 and approximately 88% for CD8, most primary-vaccination clones showed up again after the booster. Highly abundant clonotypes carried over from the bulk population could end up in FACS-sorted repertoires as contaminants.

The sequence was collected from a man younger than 35 who received the YFV17D yellow fever vaccine. The sequencing here drew on CD4+ T cells sorted from PBMCs, taken 15 days after the yellow fever booster vaccination. The chain uses TRBV7-9 and TRBJ2-1; maybe TRBD1 (5 bases). CDR3 residues: CASSWGLSYNEQFF. The CDR3 DNA follows: TGTGCCAGCAGCTGGGGCCTATCCTACAATGAGCAGTTCTTC.